This T cell receptor (beta chain) stems from a study of regulatory T cells in long-lasting Graves disease (dated by TCRdb to the early 2020s). About the full investigation: Patients with newly diagnosed Graves' disease had been on antithyroid drugs for under 3 months. Peripheral blood TCR sequencing and RNA sequencing compared persistent Graves' disease patients with newly diagnosed Graves' disease patients. The study took place in China and was registered as a clinical trial. A total of roughly 33 samples were covered by TCR sequencing, comprising approximately 13 persistent and some 20 newly diagnosed Graves' disease patients.

From V the trimming removes 8 bases and from J it removes 5 bases, while the gene matches leave 7 bases of the junction unaccounted for. The CDR3, cysteine through phenylalanine, is 13 amino acids long. Solely the CDR3 DNA is kept, with 39 bases framed from the first base. CDR1 MDHEN and CDR2 SYDVKM were looked up in the germline V gene. At least ten counts were recorded for this clonotype. It lacks a known antigen. No quality values exist for individual bases; no much larger clone is one base distant. According to the study, the label for this sample's time point signals: newly diagnosed GD, antithyroid drugs for less than 3 months. For both TCR sequencing and RNA sequencing, RNA was extracted from PBMCs using TRIzol. The diagnosis of Graves' disease was made according to American Thyroid Association guidelines. The patients came from an endocrinology department in Xi'an, China. From each patient, roughly 9 milliliters of peripheral blood was collected into an EDTA anticoagulant tube. PBMCs were isolated by Ficoll Paque Plus density gradient separation without further T cell sorting. An Agilent 2100 Bioanalyzer and agarose gel were used to check RNA quality, while a NanoDrop 2000 measured RNA concentration.

The study at large found these results: Persistent patients shared more public clonotypes among themselves (around 3,000) than newly diagnosed patients did (more than 950). The small sample size was acknowledged by the authors as a limitation that may reduce accuracy. Compared with newly diagnosed patients, persistent Graves' disease patients had lower TCR Shannon entropy and fewer highly expanded clones, which suggests clonal expansion. Because the primary lesion, thyroid tissue, could not be accessed, the study looked at peripheral blood alone. Only the TCR beta chain was sequenced and analyzed. Preferential use of TRBV28, TRBJ1-2 and TRBJ2-5 was observed in persistent disease, whereas TRBV20-1 and TRBJ2-1 were favored in newly diagnosed disease.

The receptor library was made with multiplex PCR. TCRdb shows the sequencer as Illumina HiSeq 4000. CDR3 regions were amplified by Arm-PCR with iRepertoire HTBI primers to construct TCR beta libraries. Gel purification was performed on PCR products prior to sequencing. The study's own analysis went as follows. A total of 62 TRBV and some 15 TRBJ segments were identified across samples and were used for gene usage analysis of CDR3 amino acid clonotypes. Filtered high-quality paired reads were merged into contigs using COPE and FqMerger. Contigs were aligned with BLAST to IMGT TRBV, TRBD and TRBJ reference genes, and CDR3 was defined per IMGT. Clonotypes above 0.1% frequency were classified as highly expanded clones. Shannon entropy was used to measure repertoire diversity, and the Gini coefficient was used to measure V-J evenness. A clonotype found in more than one individual was treated as public. The public reads were reprocessed in TCRdb via fastp at Q25 and MiXCR, keeping in-frame beta chains. Rows with one shared CDR3 protein collapse into an entry with the most common genes and DNA. These V and J calls derive from TCRdb rather than the authors' analysis. This sample gives 240,000 or so distinct CDR3 sequences in total; 20% of them show up just once. Of the sample, approximately 15% is held by the ten largest clones.

The source was peripheral blood mononuclear cells (PBMCs), collected at new diagnosis, from a patient treated with antithyroid drugs. This clonotype was obtained from a female donor with Graves disease. The rearrangement combines TRBV28 with TRBJ2-5; TRBD1 agrees with 8 junctional bases. The CDR3 in this case is CASWTGMQETQYF. The nucleotides are TGTGCCAGCTGGACAGGGATGCAGGAGACCCAGTACTTC.